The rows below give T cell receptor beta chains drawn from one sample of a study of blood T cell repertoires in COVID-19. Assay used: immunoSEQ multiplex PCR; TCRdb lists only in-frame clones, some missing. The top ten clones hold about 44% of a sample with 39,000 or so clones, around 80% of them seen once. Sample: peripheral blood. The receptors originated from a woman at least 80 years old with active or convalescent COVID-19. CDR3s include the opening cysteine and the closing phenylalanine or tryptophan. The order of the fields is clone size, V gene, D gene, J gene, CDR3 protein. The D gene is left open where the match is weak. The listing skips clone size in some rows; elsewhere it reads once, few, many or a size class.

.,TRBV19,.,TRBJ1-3,CASSVGTGNTIYF
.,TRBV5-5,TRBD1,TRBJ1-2,CASSFSLGQGVFRGYTF
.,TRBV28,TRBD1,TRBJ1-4,CASSQSTGTAVRNEKLFF
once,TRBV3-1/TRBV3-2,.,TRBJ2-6,CASSHGDSGANVLTF
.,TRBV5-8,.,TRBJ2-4,CASSLSVRRGDYKNIQYF
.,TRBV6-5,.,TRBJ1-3,CASSYPAGNTIYF
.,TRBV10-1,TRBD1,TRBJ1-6,CASSDFLDRGRNSPLHF
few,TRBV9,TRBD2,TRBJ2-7,CASSVEASGAYEQYF
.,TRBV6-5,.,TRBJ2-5,CASSYGGYYQETQYF
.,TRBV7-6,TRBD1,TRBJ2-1,CASTHRGGNEQFF
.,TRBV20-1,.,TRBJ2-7,CSPGTSYEQYF
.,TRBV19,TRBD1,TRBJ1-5,CATVPQGAFQPQHF
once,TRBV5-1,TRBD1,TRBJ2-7,CASSEDRAVHEQYF
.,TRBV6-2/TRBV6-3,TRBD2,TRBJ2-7,CASSYSGRAYEQYF
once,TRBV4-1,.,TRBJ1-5,CASSQDGFQSGNQPQHF
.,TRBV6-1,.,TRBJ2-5,CASSEYRAETQYF
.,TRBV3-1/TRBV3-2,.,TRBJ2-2,CASKRANTGELFF
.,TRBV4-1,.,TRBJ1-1,CASSQTGHTEAFF
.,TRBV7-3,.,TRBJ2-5,CASSYQGGRETQYF
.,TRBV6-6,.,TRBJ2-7,CASSKNSGTQYEQYF
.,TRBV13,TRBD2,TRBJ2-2,CASSLIAGGITGELFF
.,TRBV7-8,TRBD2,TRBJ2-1,CASSPGELLAGLNEQFF
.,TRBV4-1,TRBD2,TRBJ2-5,CASSQGTLAGQETQYF
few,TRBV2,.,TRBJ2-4,CASSEGMTSRIQYF
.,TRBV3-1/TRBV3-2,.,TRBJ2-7,CASSQDRRQKYEQYF
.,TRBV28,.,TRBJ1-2,CASREWGQGKYGYTF
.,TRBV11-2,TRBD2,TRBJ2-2,CASSLDLAGTNTGELFF
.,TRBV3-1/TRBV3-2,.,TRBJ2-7,CASSQGLYEQYF
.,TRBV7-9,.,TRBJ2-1,CASSSDSYDYNEQFF